Listed below are T cell receptor beta chains from one sample, sequenced in a study of CD8 T cells in ankylosing spondylitis. Via MiXCR, TCRdb re-called the 5' RACE reads, giving one row per CDR3 protein. The data show under 450,000 distinct CDR3 sequences, under 20% seen once. Input material: blood, either unsorted or a sorted T cell fraction (not recorded which). The receptors were gathered from a male donor with ankylosing spondylitis. Both conserved end residues are part of each CDR3. Each record gives: clone size, D gene, V gene, J gene, CDR3 protein, CDR3 DNA. The D gene is left open where the match is weak. A row's size may be missing; if present it is once, few, many or a size class.

size: .; D: TRBD2; V: TRBV6-2/TRBV6-3; J: TRBJ2-5; CDR3: CASTRLAGVKTQYF; DNA: TGTGCCAGCACAAGGCTAGCGGGAGTTAAGACCCAGTACTTC
size: .; D: .; V: TRBV20-1; J: TRBJ2-7; CDR3: CSARQGQGRINEQYF; DNA: TGCAGTGCTAGACAGGGGCAGGGGCGTATCAACGAGCAGTACTTC
size: .; D: .; V: TRBV5-1; J: TRBJ1-6; CDR3: CASSLTQKNSPLHF; DNA: TGCGCCAGCAGCTTGACACAGAAAAATTCACCCCTCCACTTT
size: few; D: .; V: TRBV12-3/TRBV12-4; J: TRBJ2-2; CDR3: CASSSGPVGELFF; DNA: TGTGCCAGCAGTTCGGGGCCCGTCGGGGAGCTGTTTTTT
size: .; D: .; V: TRBV5-5; J: TRBJ2-3; CDR3: CASSFAPTDTQYF; DNA: TGTGCCAGCAGCTTTGCGCCCACAGATACGCAGTATTTT
size: .; D: TRBD1; V: TRBV5-1; J: TRBJ1-1; CDR3: CASSYKQGADTEAFF; DNA: TGCGCCAGCAGCTACAAACAGGGGGCTGACACTGAAGCTTTCTTT
size: .; D: .; V: TRBV7-9; J: TRBJ2-7; CDR3: CASSSLGPAYEQYF; DNA: TGTGCCAGCAGCTCACTCGGCCCGGCATACGAGCAGTACTTC
size: .; D: .; V: TRBV29-1; J: TRBJ1-1; CDR3: CSVERGGQLKAFF; DNA: TGCAGCGTTGAAAGGGGTGGACAGCTTAAAGCTTTCTTT
size: .; D: TRBD1; V: TRBV3-1; J: TRBJ1-1; CDR3: CASSPKGGTGNTEAFF; DNA: TGTGCCAGCAGCCCGAAAGGGGGGACAGGGAACACTGAAGCTTTCTTT
size: .; D: .; V: TRBV4-1; J: TRBJ2-2; CDR3: CASSQGIAGELFF; DNA: TGCGCCAGCAGCCAAGGAATCGCCGGGGAGCTGTTTTTT
size: few; D: .; V: TRBV28; J: TRBJ2-5; CDR3: CASSKTSAGETQYF; DNA: TGTGCCAGCAGTAAAACCTCGGCTGGGGAGACCCAGTACTTC
size: .; D: .; V: TRBV15; J: TRBJ2-5; CDR3: CATSSFGGPQETQYF; DNA: TGTGCCACCAGCAGCTTTGGAGGACCGCAAGAGACCCAGTACTTC
size: .; D: .; V: TRBV7-8; J: TRBJ1-2; CDR3: CASGPWGGNYGYTF; DNA: TGTGCCAGCGGCCCCTGGGGGGGGAACTATGGCTACACCTTC
size: .; D: TRBD2; V: TRBV27; J: TRBJ2-7; CDR3: CASSLLSGTSGRSSYEQYF; DNA: TGTGCCAGCAGTTTATTGTCCGGGACTAGCGGGAGGAGCTCCTACGAGCAGTACTTC
size: many; D: .; V: TRBV20-1; J: TRBJ2-3; CDR3: CSARKVETQYF; DNA: TGCAGTGCTAGAAAGGTAGAGACGCAGTATTTT
size: .; D: .; V: TRBV6-5; J: TRBJ1-1; CDR3: CASINWETEAFF; DNA: TGTGCCAGCATCAATTGGGAAACTGAAGCTTTCTTT
size: .; D: TRBD1; V: TRBV7-2; J: TRBJ1-6; CDR3: CASSLRTGSSYNSPLHF; DNA: TGTGCCAGCAGCTTAAGGACAGGGAGCTCCTATAATTCACCCCTCCACTTT
size: .; D: .; V: TRBV12-3/TRBV12-4; J: TRBJ2-2; CDR3: CASRARGHQNTGELFF; DNA: TGTGCCAGCAGGGCCCGGGGACACCAGAACACCGGGGAGCTGTTTTTT
size: few; D: .; V: TRBV12-3/TRBV12-4; J: TRBJ1-5; CDR3: CASSLKHSNQPQHF; DNA: TGTGCCAGCAGTTTAAAACATAGCAATCAGCCCCAGCATTTT
size: .; D: TRBD1; V: TRBV20-1; J: TRBJ2-1; CDR3: CSARGTGAPPEQFF; DNA: TGCAGTGCTAGAGGGACAGGGGCCCCTCCCGAGCAGTTCTTC
size: .; D: TRBD1; V: TRBV19; J: TRBJ1-2; CDR3: CASSYRGRGRIYGYTF; DNA: TGTGCCAGTAGTTACAGGGGGCGCGGTCGAATCTATGGCTACACCTTC
size: .; D: TRBD2; V: TRBV28; J: TRBJ2-2; CDR3: CASSRAGGPTGELFF; DNA: TGTGCCAGCAGCCGAGCGGGAGGGCCCACCGGGGAGCTGTTTTTT
size: few; D: .; V: TRBV27; J: TRBJ2-7; CDR3: CASSSTRLAYEQYF; DNA: TGTGCCAGCAGTTCGACAAGGCTTGCGTACGAGCAGTACTTC
size: many; D: TRBD2; V: TRBV7-3; J: TRBJ2-5; CDR3: CASSSGLAGGKETQYF; DNA: TGTGCCAGCAGCTCCGGACTAGCGGGGGGCAAAGAGACCCAGTACTTC
size: .; D: .; V: TRBV28; J: TRBJ1-2; CDR3: CASRLRQGGGSGYTF; DNA: TGTGCCAGCAGGCTCCGTCAGGGTGGAGGGAGTGGCTACACCTTC
size: few; D: TRBD1; V: TRBV20-1; J: TRBJ1-1; CDR3: CSAVQGGMAEAFF; DNA: TGCAGTGCCGTTCAGGGGGGAATGGCTGAAGCTTTCTTT
size: few; D: .; V: TRBV7-2; J: TRBJ2-7; CDR3: CASSLAASREQYF; DNA: TGTGCCAGCAGCTTAGCGGCCTCACGCGAGCAGTACTTC
size: .; D: TRBD1; V: TRBV10-3; J: TRBJ2-7; CDR3: CAIRQGGYEQYF; DNA: TGTGCCATTAGACAGGGGGGCTACGAGCAGTACTTC
size: many; D: .; V: TRBV20-1; J: TRBJ2-3; CDR3: CSANFMDTQYF; DNA: TGCAGTGCCAACTTTATGGATACGCAGTATTTT
size: few; D: .; V: TRBV12-3/TRBV12-4; J: TRBJ1-5; CDR3: CASSLNSASNQPQHF; DNA: TGTGCCAGCAGTTTGAACAGTGCGAGCAATCAGCCCCAGCATTTT
size: many; D: .; V: TRBV7-2; J: TRBJ2-1; CDR3: CASSLLGAGSGNEQFF; DNA: TGTGCCAGCAGCTTATTGGGGGCAGGTTCAGGGAATGAGCAGTTCTTC
size: .; D: .; V: TRBV6-5; J: TRBJ1-1; CDR3: CASSSQGLEAFF; DNA: TGTGCCAGCTCCTCACAGGGTCTAGAAGCTTTCTTT
size: few; D: .; V: TRBV4-2; J: TRBJ2-1; CDR3: CASSQDRSNSYNEQFF; DNA: TGTGCCAGCAGCCAAGATCGGTCTAACTCCTACAATGAGCAGTTCTTC
size: few; D: .; V: TRBV12-3/TRBV12-4; J: TRBJ2-2; CDR3: CASSLAIGGTGELFF; DNA: TGTGCCAGCAGTTTAGCGATAGGGGGCACCGGGGAGCTGTTTTTT
size: few; D: .; V: TRBV11-2; J: TRBJ2-5; CDR3: CASSRLWEEQETQYF; DNA: TGTGCCAGCAGCCGTTTGTGGGAGGAACAAGAGACCCAGTACTTC
size: few; D: .; V: TRBV20-1; J: TRBJ1-3; CDR3: CSARGAGTAGNTIYF; DNA: TGCAGTGCTAGAGGTGCCGGGACGGCTGGAAACACCATATATTTT
size: few; D: .; V: TRBV15; J: TRBJ2-1; CDR3: CATSVGRGPSYNEQFF; DNA: TGTGCCACCAGCGTAGGGCGGGGGCCCTCCTACAATGAGCAGTTCTTC
size: few; D: .; V: TRBV20-1; J: TRBJ1-5; CDR3: CSASRDNSNQPQHF; DNA: TGCAGTGCTAGCCGTGATAATAGCAATCAGCCCCAGCATTTT
size: once; D: .; V: TRBV7-2; J: TRBJ2-3; CDR3: CASSLGVGKRTDTQYF; DNA: TGTGCCAGCAGCTTGGGCGTGGGAAAGCGCACAGATACGCAGTATTTT
size: .; D: .; V: TRBV20-1; J: TRBJ2-1; CDR3: CSALPGWGREQFF; DNA: TGCAGTGCCCTTCCGGGCTGGGGTAGGGAGCAGTTCTTC
size: many; D: .; V: TRBV9; J: TRBJ2-7; CDR3: CASSKQGSAYEQYF; DNA: TGTGCCAGCAGCAAACAGGGATCGGCCTACGAGCAGTACTTC
size: few; D: .; V: TRBV6-2/TRBV6-3; J: TRBJ2-1; CDR3: CASSPQLPGPFYNEQFF; DNA: TGTGCCAGCAGTCCCCAACTTCCAGGGCCATTTTACAATGAGCAGTTCTTC
size: .; D: .; V: TRBV12-3/TRBV12-4; J: TRBJ1-5; CDR3: CASTTGRGNQPQHF; DNA: TGTGCCAGCACCACAGGGAGGGGCAATCAGCCCCAGCATTTT
size: .; D: TRBD2; V: TRBV30; J: TRBJ2-3; CDR3: CAWSVRLAGATQYF; DNA: TGTGCCTGGAGTGTTCGGCTAGCGGGGGCTACGCAGTATTTT
size: .; D: .; V: TRBV30; J: TRBJ1-5; CDR3: CAWSVEGSQPQHF; DNA: TGTGCCTGGAGTGTGGAAGGGAGTCAGCCCCAGCATTTT
size: few; D: TRBD2; V: TRBV7-2; J: TRBJ2-7; CDR3: CASSLAGTSGSGEQYF; DNA: TGTGCCAGCAGCTTAGCCGGGACTAGCGGGAGTGGCGAGCAGTACTTC
size: few; D: .; V: TRBV27; J: TRBJ2-1; CDR3: CASSDYDKGDNNEQFF; DNA: TGTGCCAGCAGTGACTATGACAAGGGGGACAACAATGAGCAGTTCTTC
size: .; D: .; V: TRBV5-1; J: TRBJ2-6; CDR3: CASSSSQATGANVLTF; DNA: TGCGCCAGCAGCTCCTCCCAGGCCACTGGGGCCAACGTCCTGACTTTC
size: .; D: .; V: TRBV6-1; J: TRBJ2-7; CDR3: CASSAGPLDTYEQYF; DNA: TGTGCCAGCAGTGCGGGACCGCTAGACACCTACGAGCAGTACTTC
size: few; D: .; V: TRBV18; J: TRBJ1-1; CDR3: CASSPRRGADTEAFF; DNA: TGTGCCAGCTCACCACGGAGGGGCGCCGACACTGAAGCTTTCTTT
size: few; D: .; V: TRBV6-5; J: TRBJ2-7; CDR3: CASSSGTSKYF; DNA: TGTGCCAGCAGTTCCGGGACAAGCAAGTACTTC
size: .; D: TRBD1; V: TRBV7-2; J: TRBJ2-3; CDR3: CASSFRDSLGHTQYF; DNA: TGTGCCAGCAGCTTTCGGGACAGCCTAGGTCATACGCAGTATTTT
size: few; D: .; V: TRBV5-1; J: TRBJ1-2; CDR3: CASSLVQGTTNYGYTF; DNA: TGCGCCAGCAGCTTGGTGCAGGGGACGACTAACTATGGCTACACCTTC
size: .; D: TRBD1; V: TRBV5-1; J: TRBJ2-2; CDR3: CASSEQGFGELFF; DNA: TGCGCCAGCAGCGAACAGGGGTTCGGGGAGCTGTTTTTT
size: .; D: .; V: TRBV6-1; J: TRBJ1-3; CDR3: CASSPLLASGNTIYF; DNA: TGTGCCAGCAGTCCCCTCCTCGCCAGTGGAAACACCATATATTTT
size: .; D: TRBD2; V: TRBV11-2; J: TRBJ2-1; CDR3: CASLAGRYNEQFF; DNA: TGTGCCAGCCTAGCGGGACGCTACAATGAGCAGTTCTTC
size: .; D: .; V: TRBV3-1; J: TRBJ2-6; CDR3: CASSHRRTGANVLTF; DNA: TGTGCCAGCAGCCATCGTCGGACTGGGGCCAACGTCCTGACTTTC